This record concerns one TCR beta chain sequence. The data were taken from a study of blood T cell repertoires in COVID-19. Study-wide background: Researchers got acute and convalescent COVID-19 samples from the United States, Italy and Spain.

Study members were between about 18 and 95 years old and lived in approximately 25 US regions. Membership in each cohort depended on participant-reported clinical history. Authors' data handling: Using reference gene primer amplification, nucleated cell counts were estimated. Measured with immunoSEQ multiplex PCR; TCRdb has only the in-frame clones, and not every one. V and J calls and clone size are as listed in that table; D and trimming were resolved from the DNA. Of about 200,000 clones in the sample, 65% to 90% were seen once. In germline, CDR1 is GTSNPN, CDR2 SVGIG (reference sequence). There are 16 residues in the CDR3. V lost 0 bases to trimming and J lost 0 bases, with 15 bases between them.

The genes are TRBV30 and TRBJ2-7, with D maybe TRBD2 (6 bases). Sequences were obtained from PBMCs or T cells enriched from blood (not recorded which). The sequence derives from a woman aged 40 to 50 with acute COVID-19. The CDR3 DNA reads as TGTGCCTGGAGTGTAAGGAGGGGCGGTAGCTCCTACGAGCAGTACTTC. This translates into CAWSVRRGGSSYEQYF.